The sequence of this T cell receptor (beta chain) was determined in a study of shared clonotypes between healthy human individuals. Overall study context: Those who served as donors were a couple of women and a few men between the ages of 18 and 49.

V trimming: 5 bases; J trimming: 6 bases; junction bases outside the gene matches: 3. The CDR3 is 14 residues long. Germline V gene lookup returns CDR1 SGHDT and CDR2 YYEEEE. Whole-study results and caveats: A small donor pool kept down the genetic and exposure-history diversity that was represented.

Regarding this clone: Its antigen is undetermined.

Unsorted PBMC replicate PCRs used around 320 ng DNA, around 30,000 T cell genomes. Ten immunoSEQ deep assay plates were used by the authors to sequence unsorted PBMC DNA. Clones were sequenced by immunoSEQ multiplex PCR, and TCRdb holds only the in-frame ones, with some missing. The repertoire holds about 490,000 clones, with 70% to 80% as singletons. The chain combines TRBV5-6 with TRBJ2-2; 11 nucleotides line up with TRBD1. The sample comprised PBMCs. This receptor was taken from a woman aged 40 to 49 in good health. Some clones in this sample may be carry-over from other donors' samples. CDR3 DNA sequence: TGTGCCAGCAGTAGGGACAGGGGGGCCGGGGAGCTGTTTTTT. Amino acid sequence: CASSRDRGAGELFF.